This T cell receptor beta chain is from a study of blood T cell repertoires in COVID-19. Study summary: Acute-phase and convalescent COVID-19 samples originated in the United States, Italy and Spain. Sources were T cells, B-cell-depleted T cells, or PBMCs; the material itself was cDNA or gDNA.

CDR1 and CDR2 from the germline V gene are LNHDA and SQIVND (reference sequence). V was shortened by 3 bases and J by 5 bases, with 23 bases between the two germline ends. The CDR3 sequence is 18 residues long. Per the authors' pipeline: Amplifying reference gene primers gave estimates of nucleated cell counts. Sequencing was performed with immunoSEQ multiplex PCR; in TCRdb, only in-frame clones are kept and a portion is missing. The D gene and trimming were derived from the DNA, and the V and J assignments and clone size from that table. In the table there are some 320,000 clones, roughly 88% of which are singletons. The table lists this clone with a count of one.

The source of this sequence is a woman aged 25 to 39 who had recovered from COVID-19. This chain uses TRBV19 with TRBJ1-5; D gene ambiguous. The sample comprised peripheral blood. CDR3 DNA sequence: TGTGCCAGTAGTATGTACCCCTTCGACCCAGAGAGGGATCAGCCCCAGCATTTT. As protein: CASSMYPFDPERDQPQHF.